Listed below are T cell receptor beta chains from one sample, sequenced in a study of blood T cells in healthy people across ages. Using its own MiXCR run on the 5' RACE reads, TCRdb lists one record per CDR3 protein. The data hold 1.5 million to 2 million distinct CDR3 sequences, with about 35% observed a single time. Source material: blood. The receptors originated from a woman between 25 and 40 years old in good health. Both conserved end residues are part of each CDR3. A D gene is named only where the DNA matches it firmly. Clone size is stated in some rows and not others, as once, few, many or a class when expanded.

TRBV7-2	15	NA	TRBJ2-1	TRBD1	TGTGCCAGCAGCTTAGAGGCAGGGGGATCGAATGAGCAGTTCTTC	CASSLEAGGSNEQFF
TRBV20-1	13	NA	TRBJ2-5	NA	TGCAGTGCTAGTAGGACTACTAAAGAGACCCAGTACTTC	CSASRTTKETQYF
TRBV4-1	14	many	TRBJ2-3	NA	TGCGCCAGCAGCCCCCAGACCCAGGCGGATACGCAGTATTTT	CASSPQTQADTQYF
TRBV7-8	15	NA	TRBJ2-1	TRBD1	TGTGCCAGCAGCTTAGATGGGCCAGGGGGCGGGGAGCAGTTCTTC	CASSLDGPGGGEQFF
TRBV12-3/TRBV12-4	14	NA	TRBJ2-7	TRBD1	TGTACCAGCAGGACCAACAGGGGATCCTACGAGCAGTACTTC	CTSRTNRGSYEQYF
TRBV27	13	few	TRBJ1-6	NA	TGTGCCAGCAGTTTGTCCCTTGGTTCACCCCTCCACTTT	CASSLSLGSPLHF
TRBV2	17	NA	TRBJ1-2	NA	TGTGCCAGCAGTAGCCGACGGGGCGCCTCCTCTAACTATGGCTACACCTTC	CASSSRRGASSNYGYTF
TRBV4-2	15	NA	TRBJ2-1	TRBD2	TGTGCCAGCAGCCCGCGAGCGGGACTCTACAATGAGCAGTTCTTC	CASSPRAGLYNEQFF
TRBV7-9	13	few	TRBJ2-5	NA	TGTGCCAGCAGCTTAGTTCTGGCGGAGACCCAGTACTTC	CASSLVLAETQYF
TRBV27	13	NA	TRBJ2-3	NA	TGTGCCAGCAGGAAGATTGACACAGATACGCAGTATTTT	CASRKIDTDTQYF
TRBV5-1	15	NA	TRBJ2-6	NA	TGCGCCAGCGTCCCAGGGGCAGGTGGGGCCAACGTCCTGACTTTC	CASVPGAGGANVLTF
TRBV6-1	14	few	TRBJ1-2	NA	TGTGCCAGCAGTCAGGACGGATACAATTATGGCTACACCTTC	CASSQDGYNYGYTF
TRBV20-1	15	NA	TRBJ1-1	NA	TGCAGTGCTAGAGATCTCGACACCACGAACACTGAAGCTTTCTTT	CSARDLDTTNTEAFF
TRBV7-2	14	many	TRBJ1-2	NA	TGTGCCAGCAGCAGACAAGGGGCGAACTATGGCTACACCTTC	CASSRQGANYGYTF
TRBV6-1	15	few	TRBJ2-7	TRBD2	TGTGCCAGCGGATCGGGACTAGCGGGCTCCTACGAGCAGTACTTC	CASGSGLAGSYEQYF
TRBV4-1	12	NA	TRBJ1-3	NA	TGCGCCAGCAGCGCCACTGGAAACACCATATATTTT	CASSATGNTIYF
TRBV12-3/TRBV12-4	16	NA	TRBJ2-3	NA	TGTGCCAGCAGTTACTCGGGACGGGTGGGAACAGATACGCAGTATTTT	CASSYSGRVGTDTQYF
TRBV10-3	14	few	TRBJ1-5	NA	TGTGCCATCAGGGCCAGGACGGAGGGTCGGCCCCAGCATTTT	CAIRARTEGRPQHF
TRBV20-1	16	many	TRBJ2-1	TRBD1	TGCAGTGCTAGGGGCCACCGGGACAGGGGATACAATGAGCAGTTCTTC	CSARGHRDRGYNEQFF
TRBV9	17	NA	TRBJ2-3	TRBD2	TGTGCCAGCACCCTAAGCCCAACTAGCGGGAGTTTAGATACGCAGTATTTT	CASTLSPTSGSLDTQYF
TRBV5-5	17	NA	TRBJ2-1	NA	TGTGCCAGCAGCTTGGGGGGTACGGGAGTTTTCTACAATGAGCAGTTCTTC	CASSLGGTGVFYNEQFF
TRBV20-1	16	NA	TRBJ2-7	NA	TGCAGTGCTAGAGATCTTACAGGGTTGCGGGAGTGCGTGCAGTACTTC	CSARDLTGLRECVQYF
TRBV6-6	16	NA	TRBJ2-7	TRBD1	TGTGCCAGCAGTCAACCCCAGGGGGTCTTCTCCTACGAGCAGTACTTC	CASSQPQGVFSYEQYF
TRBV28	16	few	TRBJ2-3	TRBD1	TGTGCCAGCAGTGGTCTTCAGGGGGCGAGGGCAGATACGCAGTATTTT	CASSGLQGARADTQYF
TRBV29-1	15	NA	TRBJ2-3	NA	TGCAGCGCGGAAAACCCAGGGAGAGGATCAGATACGCAGTATTTT	CSAENPGRGSDTQYF
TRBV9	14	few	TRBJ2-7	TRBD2	TGTGCCAGCAGCGTAGGACTAGCGGCCTACGAGCAGTACTTC	CASSVGLAAYEQYF
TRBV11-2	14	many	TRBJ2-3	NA	TGTGCCAGCAGCGAAGGTGGGGCCGGGGATACGCAGTATTTT	CASSEGGAGDTQYF
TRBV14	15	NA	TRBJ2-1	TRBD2	TGTGTCAGCAGCCAAGGGACTAGCCTGTACAATGAGCAGTTCTTC	CVSSQGTSLYNEQFF
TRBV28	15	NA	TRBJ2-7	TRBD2	TGTGCCACACAGGGGGGACTAGCGGGAGTTTACGAGCAGTACTTC	CATQGGLAGVYEQYF
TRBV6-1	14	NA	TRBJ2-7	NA	TGCGCCAGCTATGACGTTATGAGCTCCTACGAGCAGTACTTC	CASYDVMSSYEQYF